A single sample is the source of the 6 T cell receptor beta chains below, sequenced in a study of spatial heterogeneity in lung cancer (dated by TCRdb to between 2019 and 2020). Study-wide conclusions, independent of this receptor: The tumor nonsynonymous mutation count correlated with the number of expanded alpha and beta TCRs within the tumor.

The intended sense of this specimen's time point label: sample taken at primary tumor resection. Library preparation employed 5' RACE. Sequenced on a NextSeq 500. TCRdb's own reprocessing of the public reads used fastp at Q25 and MiXCR and kept productive beta chains. Every CDR3 protein is listed once, alongside the most common genes and DNA of its rows. The sample has roughly 4,500 distinct CDR3 sequences on record, about 8% of them singletons. 13% of the sample rests with the top ten. The antigens for these receptors are not known. Sequenced material: lung tumor tissue, taken at surgery. The receptors come from a male donor with early-stage non-small cell lung cancer.

Within the sample, this clonotype is medium-sized. The chain joins TRBV20-1 to TRBJ2-1; a possible D gene is TRBD2 (6 bases). The CDR3 is made up of 16 amino acids. CDR1 and CDR2 from the germline V gene are DFQATT and SNEGSKA (reference sequence). The V end was cut by 7 bases, the J end by 2 bases, with 21 bases between. CDR3 coding DNA: TGCAGTGGGAGACGACTAGTGGGCGGGACCTACAATGAGCAGTTCTTC. Protein: CSGRRLVGGTYNEQFF.

The genes are TRBV30 and TRBJ2-7; D remains ambiguous. This CDR3 is 13 amino acids long. V was clipped by 5 bases and J by 12 bases, with 23 bases between them. Per germline, CDR1 GTSNPN and CDR2 SVGIG (reference sequence). This chain's CDR3 is CAWARTIQTAAYF. The CDR3 nucleotides are TGTGCCTGGGCCAGGACCATTCAAACCGCCGCGTACTTC.

V usage is TRBV2 and J usage is TRBJ1-1; D may be TRBD1 (5 bases). Trimming cost V 2 bases and J 9 bases, with 10 bases left between them. The CDR3 consists of 12 residues. Per germline, CDR1 SNHLY and CDR2 FYNNEI. Here the CDR3 DNA reads TGTGCCAGCAGTGAACTTCCAGGGCAAGCTTTCTTT. It specifies CASSELPGQAFF.

By share, this clonotype counts as medium-sized (0.01 to 0.1%). V usage is TRBV28 and J usage is TRBJ1-1; no firm D call. This CDR3 is 15 amino acids long. V was clipped by 5 bases and J by 5 bases, with 18 bases between them. The germline V gene encodes CDR1 MDHEN and CDR2 SYDVKM. The CDR3 loop is CASSLLLVGKTEAFF. DNA of the CDR3: TGTGCCAGCAGTCTCCTCCTTGTGGGGAAGACTGAAGCTTTCTTT. Full variable domain (outside the CDR3, taken from reference TRBV28 and TRBJ1-1): DVKVTQSSRYLVKRTGEKVFLECVQDMDHENMFWYRQDPGLGLRLIYFSYDVKMKEKGDIPEGYSVSREKKERFSLILESASTNQTSMYLCASSLLLVGKTEAFFGQGTRLTVV.

This clonotype is classed as medium-sized. The rearrangement joins TRBV4-3 to TRBJ1-1, with 7 bases that match TRBD1. V shed 6 bases and J 7 bases; nucleotides not matched to a gene: 5. The CDR3 spans 12 residues. CDR1 LGHNA and CDR2 YSLEER come from the germline V gene. The CDR3 spells CASSSTGDEAFF. In DNA, the CDR3 is TGCGCCAGCAGTTCAACAGGGGATGAAGCTTTCTTT.

In its sample, this clonotype is medium-sized. The genes are TRBV19 and TRBJ2-1, with 7 bases that match TRBD2. The CDR3 runs to 14 residues. V gave up 10 bases and J gave up 2 bases; unmatched junction bases: 8. CDR1 and CDR2 (germline): LNHDA, SQIVND (reference sequence). This CDR3 reads CATRHLAAYNEQFF. In DNA form, the CDR3 reads TGTGCCACCCGACACCTAGCGGCCTACAATGAGCAGTTCTTC.